This TCR beta chain was sequenced for a study of post-analysis software for immune sequencing data. At the level of the study: The courses of disease that were included comprised relapsing-remitting, secondary progressive and progressive-relapsing multiple sclerosis.

The CDR3 has 18 amino acids. Trimming removed 5 bases from V and 1 base from J; junction bases left unmatched: 10. Germline CDR1 and CDR2: LGHDT and YNNKEL (reference sequence). This clonotype has a handful of counts. Its target is not known. Points from the study as a whole: For normalized Chao1 diversity, multiple sclerosis patients scored significantly lower than controls did. Patients showed TRBV5-6, TRBV5-1 and TRBV20-1 among 4 or 5 TRBV segments more frequent than in controls.

Unique molecular identifiers had been added to the TCR beta cDNA libraries. The source material, about 0.9 to 11 million T cells, gave rise to about 490,000 cDNA molecules. A single record per CDR3 protein comes from TCRdb applying MiXCR to the PCR reads. The data hold approximately 570,000 distinct CDR3 sequences, with about 44% observed a single time. The chain uses TRBV3-1 and TRBJ2-7; 14 bases line up with TRBD2. The receptor was derived from a girl aged 10-17 years with multiple sclerosis. The specimen was blood. The CDR3 region is CASSATRTSGGSSYEQYF. Here the CDR3 DNA reads TGTGCCAGCAGCGCTACCCGGACTAGCGGGGGGTCATCCTACGAGCAGTACTTC.